A selection of T cell receptor beta chains follows, all from one sample in a study of T-cell reconstitution after alpha-beta-depleted transplantation in children. Each CDR3 protein is one row after TCRdb ran MiXCR on the PCR reads. This sample yields about 540,000 distinct CDR3 sequences, of which roughly 30% are seen a single time; just over 35% belongs to the top ten. Sequenced here: PBMCs, sampled before TCRalphabeta/CD19-depleted stem cell transplant. The receptors stem from a boy younger than two with Wiskott-Aldrich syndrome, due to receive a stem cell transplant. CDR3s include the opening cysteine and the closing phenylalanine or tryptophan. The D gene is left open where the match is weak. Size is stated for part of the rows, as once, few or many counts, or as a class when the clone is expanded.

j_call v_call d_call clone_size cdr3_nt cdr3_aa
TRBJ2-7 TRBV20-1 TRBD1 few TGCAGTGCTAGAGAACAGGGGCACTCCTACGAGCAGTACTTC CSAREQGHSYEQYF
TRBJ2-5 TRBV5-1 TRBD2 few TGCGCCAGCAGCTTGGGCAGGGAGGGAGAGACCCAGTACTTC CASSLGREGETQYF
TRBJ2-4 TRBV7-9 NA NA TGTGCCAGCAGCTTAAGGGTTGAGGCCAAAAACATTCAGTACTTC CASSLRVEAKNIQYF
TRBJ2-7 TRBV24-1 TRBD1 few TGTGCCACCAGTGACCGACAGGGGCAGTACTTC CATSDRQGQYF
TRBJ2-3 TRBV7-9 NA NA TGTGCCACTGATGGGACTCCCGATACGCAGTATTTT CATDGTPDTQYF
TRBJ1-5 TRBV28 NA NA TGTGCCAGCAGTTTGGTTCCCCCAGGGCATCAGCCCCAGCATTTT CASSLVPPGHQPQHF
TRBJ2-7 TRBV11-2 NA NA TGTGCCAGCAGCTTAGATCAGAGCACCACCTACGAGCAGTACTTC CASSLDQSTTYEQYF
TRBJ2-1 TRBV5-4 TRBD2 few TGTGCCAGCAGCTTGATAGCGGGAGTCAACAATGAGCAGTTCTTC CASSLIAGVNNEQFF
TRBJ2-1 TRBV27 NA NA TGTGCCAGCAGTTTCTACCCCTCGAATGAGCAGTTCTTC CASSFYPSNEQFF
TRBJ1-5 TRBV12-3/TRBV12-4 NA NA TGTGCCAGCAGTCAAAGGGTTTTGCAGCCCCAGCATTTT CASSQRVLQPQHF
TRBJ1-1 TRBV2 NA NA TGTGCCAGCACCGACCGGTTCGGCACTGAAGCTTTCTTT CASTDRFGTEAFF
TRBJ2-7 TRBV6-2/TRBV6-3 NA few TGTGCCAGCAGTTATGTGGGTGCCGAGCAGTACTTC CASSYVGAEQYF
TRBJ2-1 TRBV10-3 NA few TGTGCCATCAGTGTGGGGAATGAGCAGTTCTTC CAISVGNEQFF
TRBJ2-5 TRBV7-2 NA NA TGTGCCAGCAGGACTTGGGGGATCCAAGAGACCCAGTACTTC CASRTWGIQETQYF
TRBJ1-2 TRBV6-1 NA few TGTGCCAGCAGTGTCGCCTATGGCTACACCTTC CASSVAYGYTF
TRBJ1-6 TRBV3-1 NA NA TGTGCCAGCAGCCAAGTTGTCAGTCATAATTCACCCCTCCACTTT CASSQVVSHNSPLHF
TRBJ2-7 TRBV27 TRBD1 few TGTGCCAGCAGTTCCCTCAGGGACAGGCCTTTGTCCTACGAGCAGTACTTC CASSSLRDRPLSYEQYF
TRBJ1-1 TRBV7-6 NA NA TGTGCCAGCAGCTCGATGATGAACACTGAAGCTTTCTTT CASSSMMNTEAFF
TRBJ2-3 TRBV5-1 TRBD2 NA TGCGCCAGCAGCTCAACTAGCGGGAGGGGAGATACGCAGTATTTT CASSSTSGRGDTQYF
TRBJ1-2 TRBV20-1 NA few TGCAGTGCTAGAGAGAGGGCTAACTATGGCTACACCTTC CSARERANYGYTF
TRBJ2-1 TRBV20-1 NA NA TGCAGTGCTAGATCCGGGCAAACCGTCGATGAGCAGTTCTTC CSARSGQTVDEQFF
TRBJ2-7 TRBV20-1 NA NA TGCAGTGCGGGCGGAGCGGACAGCCCTCTCTACGAGCAGTACTTC CSAGGADSPLYEQYF
TRBJ2-7 TRBV10-3 TRBD2 NA TGTGCCATCAGCAAAGCGGGAGGACCATCCTACGAGCAGTACTTC CAISKAGGPSYEQYF
TRBJ2-7 TRBV20-1 TRBD2 NA TGCAGCGCCAAAAGGGACTACTACGAGCAGTACTTC CSAKRDYYEQYF
TRBJ1-1 TRBV30 NA NA TGTGCCTGGAGCCGGGGGCGGTTCACTGAAGCTTTCTTT CAWSRGRFTEAFF
TRBJ2-1 TRBV20-1 NA NA TGCAGTGCTGACACGAGGGGCCCCTACAATGAGCAGTTCTTC CSADTRGPYNEQFF
TRBJ1-1 TRBV29-1 NA few TGCAGCGTTGTTGCGGGTTGGAGACCCTACACTGAAGCTTTCTTT CSVVAGWRPYTEAFF
TRBJ2-1 TRBV7-9 TRBD2 few TGTGCCAGCAGCCGAAGAGCGGGAGGGGCCTACAATGAGCAGTTCTTC CASSRRAGGAYNEQFF
TRBJ1-1 TRBV6-5 NA few TGTGCCAGCAGTTCCCGCGGGGACACTGAAGCTTTCTTT CASSSRGDTEAFF
TRBJ2-1 TRBV5-1 NA NA TGCGCCAGCAGTCCGGCCTTTAGCTCCTACAATGAGCAGTTCTTC CASSPAFSSYNEQFF
TRBJ2-7 TRBV20-1 NA few TGCAGTGCCAAACGGGCCAGTTACTACGAGCAGTACTTC CSAKRASYYEQYF
TRBJ2-7 TRBV24-1 TRBD1 many TGTGCCACCAGTGATTTAAGAGACAGGGGGAACGAGCAGTACTTC CATSDLRDRGNEQYF
TRBJ2-2 TRBV7-6 TRBD2 NA TGTGCCAGCAGCTTAGGGACTAGCGGGAGTTCGTCCGGGGAGCTGTTTTTT CASSLGTSGSSSGELFF
TRBJ2-5 TRBV28 NA NA TGTGCCAGCAGCACACAGTACCAAGAGACCCAGTACTTC CASSTQYQETQYF
TRBJ2-3 TRBV7-2 NA NA TGTGCCAGCAGCTCCCTTGGGGGGAACACAGATACGCAGTATTTT CASSSLGGNTDTQYF
TRBJ1-2 TRBV10-3 NA NA TGTGCCATCAGTGAGTCCGGGGGGGAATACTATGGCTACACCTTC CAISESGGEYYGYTF
TRBJ2-3 TRBV7-6 NA NA TGTGCCAGCAGCTTTTCTCCCTTCACTAGCACAGATACGCAGTATTTT CASSFSPFTSTDTQYF
TRBJ1-2 TRBV7-2 TRBD1 few TGTGCCAGCAGCTTAGCGGACAGGGGGGTTGGTGGCTACACCTTC CASSLADRGVGGYTF
TRBJ2-6 TRBV12-3/TRBV12-4 NA NA TGTGCCAGCAGTTTAACACGAGGGGCCAACGTCCTGACTTTC CASSLTRGANVLTF
TRBJ1-1 TRBV7-9 NA few TGTGCCAGCAGCTTATTGGCAGGGTCGAACACTGAAGCTTTCTTT CASSLLAGSNTEAFF
TRBJ2-7 TRBV5-1 TRBD2 NA TGCGCCAGCAGCTTTGGGACTAGCGGGAGGTCCTACGAGCAGTACTTC CASSFGTSGRSYEQYF
TRBJ2-5 TRBV29-1 NA few TGCAGCGTTTGTGGAACGGGAGAGACCCAGTACTTC CSVCGTGETQYF